Listed here is a single TCR beta chain. The target antigen is unknown. These data originate in a study of breast tumors, draining lymph nodes, adjacent tissues. Study findings and constraints: Tumors had less TCR diversity than lymph nodes, more than nontumor tissue. Luminal-like breast cancer showed significantly higher tumor–nontumor repertoire similarity than basal-like.

Between the trimmed V and J ends, which lost 2 bases and 2 bases, there was a span of 6 bases. There are 13 residues in the CDR3. Germline CDR1 reads MNHNY; CDR2 reads SVGAGI (reference sequence). MiXCR was run by TCRdb on the multiplex PCR reads, yielding one entry per CDR3 protein. This sample yields about 60,000 distinct CDR3 sequences, of which 57% are seen a single time; approximately 18% belongs to the top ten. Sequenced input: breast tumor tissue. The TCR comes from a female donor with breast cancer. Some clones in this sample may be carry-over from other donors' samples. The V call is TRBV6-6, the J call TRBJ1-2, with D maybe TRBD1 (5 bases). This CDR3 reads CASSYGGNYGYTF. The CDR3 DNA sequence: TGTGCCAGCAGTTACGGGGGGAACTATGGCTACACCTTC.